This T cell receptor (beta chain) is drawn from a study of technical replicates of blood from several donors. Some clones are missing from TCRdb's copy, which holds only in-frame ones; the method was immunoSEQ multiplex PCR. In the table there are around 13,000 clones, more than 75% of which are singletons. V was clipped by 5 bases and J by 1 base, with 12 bases between them. Germline-derived CDR1 and CDR2 are SEHNR and FQNEAQ (reference sequence). There are 15 residues in the CDR3. The sequenced sample was PBMCs. The clonotype was recovered from a human donor in good health. V and J are TRBV7-9 and TRBJ2-1; D not certain. The CDR3 sequence is CASSPRSRSYNEQFF. CDR3 sequence (DNA): TGTGCCAGCAGCCCTAGGAGTCGGTCCTACAATGAGCAGTTCTTC.